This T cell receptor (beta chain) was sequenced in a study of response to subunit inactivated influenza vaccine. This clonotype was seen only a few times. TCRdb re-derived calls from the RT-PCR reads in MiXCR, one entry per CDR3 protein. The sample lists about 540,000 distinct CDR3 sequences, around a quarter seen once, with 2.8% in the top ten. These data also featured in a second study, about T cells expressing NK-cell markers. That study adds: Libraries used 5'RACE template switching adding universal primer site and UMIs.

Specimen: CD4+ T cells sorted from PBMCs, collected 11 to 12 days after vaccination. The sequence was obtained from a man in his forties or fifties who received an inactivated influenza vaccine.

The CDR3 coding sequence is TGTGCCAGCGCCGACAGGGACTACGAGCAGTACTTC. Translating gives CASADRDYEQYF. The chain has TRBV16 and TRBJ2-7; 7 bases line up with TRBD1. The CDR3 runs 12 residues. J was trimmed by 3 bases and V by 8 bases; bases with no gene match: 4. Germline CDR1 KGHSY, CDR2 FQNENV.